The 21 T cell receptor beta chains listed next were all sequenced from one sample in a study of blood T cell repertoires in COVID-19. The protocol was immunoSEQ multiplex PCR, while the TCRdb copy is restricted to in-frame clones and leaves out a portion. The profile shows around 250,000 clones, approximately 89% of them singletons. The sequencing input was peripheral blood. These receptors came from a woman between 65 and 79 years old with COVID-19, enrolled during active disease.

The V call is TRBV29-1, the J call TRBJ2-3, with 8 bases that match TRBD2. The J segment lost 1 base and the V segment lost 8 bases, leaving 14 bases of the junction unmatched. This CDR3 is built from 16 residues. CDR1 SQVTM and CDR2 ANQGSEA come from the germline V gene. The CDR3 is CSPGGGTSGGTDTQYF. CDR3 nucleotides: TGCAGCCCTGGCGGGGGAACTAGCGGAGGCACAGATACGCAGTATTTT.

The chain carries TRBV18 and TRBJ2-7; 8 bases align to TRBD2. There are 16 residues in the CDR3. V trimming: 3 bases; J trimming: 3 bases; junction bases outside the gene matches: 10. The germline CDR1 and CDR2 sequences are KGHSH and LQKENI. CDR3 sequence (DNA): TGTGCCAGCTCACCTCCGAATTATGGGACTAGCTACGAGCAGTACTTC. Protein sequence: CASSPPNYGTSYEQYF.

This chain connects TRBV20-1 to TRBJ1-2; 9 bases line up with TRBD1. The CDR3 covers 14 residues. J gave up 4 bases and V 3 bases, and 6 bases lay outside the gene matches. CDR1 and CDR2 from the germline V gene are DFQATT and SNEGSKA (reference sequence). CDR3 amino acids: CSASHRGQVYGYTF. CDR3 DNA sequence: TGCAGTGCTAGTCACAGGGGGCAGGTCTATGGCTACACCTTC.

V and J are TRBV6-6 and TRBJ1-5, with D maybe TRBD1 (5 bases). The V gene lost 7 bases and the J gene lost 0 bases, with 13 bases spanning the gap. This CDR3 has 15 amino acids. Germline V gene data show CDR1 as MNHNY and CDR2 as SVGAGI (reference sequence). For the CDR3, the DNA is TGTGCCAGCATCGACGGGGGAAATAGCAATCAGCCCCAGCATTTT. Encoded protein: CASIDGGNSNQPQHF.

This rearrangement joins TRBV7-2 to TRBJ1-5, with 9 bases fitting TRBD1. The CDR3 extends over 15 amino acids. V was clipped by 5 bases and J by 7 bases; unmatched bases: 9. Germline CDR1 is SGHTA and CDR2 is FQGNSA. DNA of the CDR3: TGTGCCAGCAGCATAGAAGGGACAGGGCACCAGCCCCAGCATTTT. Protein product: CASSIEGTGHQPQHF.

The count of this clone is one. The chain uses TRBV5-1 and TRBJ2-7, with TRBD1 as a possible D gene (6 bases). V gave up 4 bases and J gave up 2 bases, with 10 bases separating them. CDR3 length: 13 amino acids. The germline V gene encodes CDR1 SGHRS and CDR2 YFSETQ. As DNA, the CDR3 is TGCGCCAGCAGCCCACGACAGGCCTACGAGCAGTACTTC. Translation gives CASSPRQAYEQYF.

The V call is TRBV2, the J call TRBJ2-7; TRBD2 aligns across 13 bases. Germline-derived CDR1 and CDR2 are SNHLY and FYNNEI. This CDR3 has 14 residues. Losses at the gene ends were 8 bases for V and 12 bases for J; bases not matched to a gene: 13. The CDR3 nucleotides read TGTGCCAGCCAAGGGACTAGCGGGAAGGTTTCCATGTACTTC. Amino acids: CASQGTSGKVSMYF.

The chain has TRBV19 and TRBJ1-1; TRBD1 might be the D (6 bases). CDR1 and CDR2 (germline): LNHDA, SQIVND (reference sequence). V dropped 6 bases and J dropped 6 bases, with 23 bases sitting between them. This CDR3 is built from 16 residues. The CDR3 loop reads CASRPQGTSRNAEAFF. CDR3 in DNA: TGTGCCAGTAGGCCACAGGGTACATCCAGAAACGCTGAAGCTTTCTTT.

This chain joins TRBV11-2 and TRBJ2-3, with 7 bases matching TRBD2. Unmatched junction bases numbered 8, after V lost 6 bases and J lost 2 bases. The CDR3 length is 15 residues. The germline gives CDR1 SGHAT, CDR2 FQNNGV. The CDR3 nucleotides are TGTGCCAGCAGTTCAACGGGACTACCCACAGATACGCAGTATTTT. Translated, it gives CASSSTGLPTDTQYF.

The rearrangement links TRBV5-5 to TRBJ1-6; tentative D call: TRBD1 (6 bases). V was cut by 3 bases and J by 12 bases, with 13 bases left in between. Germline CDR1 is SGHKS and CDR2 is YYEKEE (reference sequence). This CDR3 is built from 13 residues. The CDR3 sequence: CASSSGQSRPLHF. In DNA form, the CDR3 reads TGTGCCAGCAGCTCTGGACAGTCTAGACCCCTCCACTTT.

The chain employs TRBV5-1 and TRBJ1-1; D is unclear. This CDR3 is built from 14 residues. V was shortened by 1 base and J by 4 bases, with 11 bases between the two germline ends. In germline, CDR1 is SGHRS, CDR2 YFSETQ. CDR3 sequence (DNA): TGCGCCAGCAGCTTGACGGGCGGGAGCACTGAAGCTTTCTTT. Its translation: CASSLTGGSTEAFF.

The genes are TRBV5-1 and TRBJ2-1; 8 bases are shared with TRBD2. V lost 0 bases to trimming and J lost 5 bases; unmatched junction nucleotides: 4. The CDR3 is 15 residues long. The V gene's germline CDR1 is SGHRS and CDR2 YFSETQ. CDR3 sequence: CASSLAGGDHNEQFF. The CDR3 DNA reads TGCGCCAGCAGCTTGGCGGGAGGGGACCACAATGAGCAGTTCTTC.

The chain combines TRBV5-6 with TRBJ1-1; perhaps TRBD1 as D (6 bases). Germline CDR1 reads SGHDT; CDR2 reads YYEEEE. This CDR3 comprises 16 residues. Trimming shortened V by 0 bases and J by 3 bases, and 15 bases separated the two germline ends. DNA for the CDR3: TGTGCCAGCAGCTTGGGACAGGTGGGATTGGACACTGAAGCTTTCTTT. Protein sequence: CASSLGQVGLDTEAFF.

This chain links TRBV11-2 with TRBJ2-1, with 8 bases identical to TRBD2. Germline V CDR1 and CDR2: SGHAT, FQNNGV. Trimming removed 3 bases from V and 3 bases from J; junction bases left unmatched: 4. The CDR3 sequence is 15 residues long. CDR3 nucleotides: TGTGCCAGCAGCTTTAGCGGGGAGGGCTACAATGAGCAGTTCTTC. It translates to CASSFSGEGYNEQFF.

The chain links TRBV28 to TRBJ1-1; 8 bases are a match to TRBD1. Losses at the gene ends were 2 bases for V and 4 bases for J; bases not matched to a gene: 6. CDR3 length: 15 residues. From germline, CDR1 is MDHEN and CDR2 SYDVKM. The CDR3 DNA reads TGTGCCAGCAGTTTACCACAGGGGGGGGGCACTGAAGCTTTCTTT. This codes for CASSLPQGGGTEAFF.

This rearrangement joins TRBV7-2 to TRBJ1-1; 11 bases agree with TRBD1. Germline CDR1 SGHTA, CDR2 FQGNSA. CDR3 size: 16 residues. V lost 0 bases, J lost 5 bases, and 5 bases stayed unmatched. This chain's CDR3 is CASSLALGTGGTEAFF. CDR3 nucleotide sequence: TGTGCCAGCAGCTTAGCGCTAGGGACAGGGGGTACTGAAGCTTTCTTT. The variable domain in full, with the rest retrieved from reference TRBV7-2 and TRBJ1-1, is GAGVSQSPSNKVTEKGKDVELRCDPISGHTALYWYRQSLGQGLEFLIYFQGNSAPDKSGLPSDRFSAERTGGSVSTLTIQRTQQEDSAVYLCASSLALGTGGTEAFFGQGTRLTVV.

The rearrangement joins TRBV4-2 to TRBJ1-1; D remains unclear. CDR1 and CDR2 from the germline V gene are LGHNA and YNFKEQ. V was cut by 5 bases and J by 7 bases, with 11 bases left in between. The CDR3 is made up of 12 amino acids. CDR3 DNA: TGTGCCAGCAGCGTCGAGACGGGTGAAGCTTTCTTT. It yields the protein CASSVETGEAFF.

V and J are TRBV14 and TRBJ2-7, with D tentatively TRBD1 (6 bases). CDR3 length: 13 residues. Trimming removed 1 base from V and 11 bases from J, with 15 bases in between. Germline V gene sequence: CDR1 SGHDN, CDR2 FVKESK. The CDR3 bases are TGTGCCAGCAGCCAAGTCAGGGGAAAGTTGAAGTACTTC. This sequence encodes CASSQVRGKLKYF.

The V call is TRBV21-1, the J call TRBJ2-1; the listed D gene, TRBD1, was not tested against the DNA. TRBV21-1 constitutes a pseudogene. This CDR3 comprises 13 residues. CDR3 sequence (DNA): TGTGCCAGCAGCCCCGACAGGGATAGCGAGCAGTTCTTC. Translated, it gives CASSPDRDSEQFF.

The sample holds a few counts of this clone. This chain links TRBV10-3 with TRBJ2-3; D is possibly TRBD2 (6 bases). Germline V gives CDR1 ENHRY, CDR2 SYGVKD. The V end lost 10 bases, the J end lost 4 bases, and 24 bases lay between the germline ends. This CDR3 is built from 16 residues. The CDR3 DNA reads as TGTGCCACCCACATGGGGGAGGTCGCCCGGTCAGATACGCAGTATTTT. Encoded protein: CATHMGEVARSDTQYF.

The CDR3 DNA sequence: TGTGCCACCGGGACTCCTGTGAGGACCGGGGAGCTGTTTTTT. Its protein product is CATGTPVRTGELFF. V usage is TRBV7-2 and J usage is TRBJ2-2; tentatively, D is TRBD2 (6 bases). The germline CDR1 and CDR2 sequences are SGHTA and FQGNSA. The CDR3 spans 14 residues. Trimming stripped 10 bases from V and 5 bases from J, with 17 bases between.